Here is one T cell receptor beta chain with its context. In germline, CDR1 is LNHDA, CDR2 SQIVND (reference sequence). This CDR3 spans 16 amino acids. V was pared by 3 bases and J by 8 bases, with 17 bases between. This specimen belongs to a study of T cell changes during pregnancy in multiple sclerosis. Generated by immunoSEQ multiplex PCR, the TCRdb table keeps only in-frame clones and is missing some. This sample has around 80,000 clones, with 92% found just once. This sample comprised peripheral blood, obtained before pregnancy. The clonotype originates from a female donor with multiple sclerosis, enrolled in a pregnancy study. The chain links TRBV19 to TRBJ1-6; D remains ambiguous. This CDR3 reads CASSIPTPTGYSPLHF. The CDR3, as DNA: TGTGCCAGTAGTATCCCGACACCAACGGGGTATTCACCCCTCCACTTT.